This T cell receptor beta chain was identified in a study of cytomegalovirus exposure and HLA in healthy donors. Study outcomes and limitations: For presence/absence analyses, sequencing depth was assumed to be roughly uniform across donors. Being productive about 87% or about 30% of the time was typical of most TCR beta V segments in an earlier analysis. CMV serostatus stood as the only immune exposure information on hand.

CDR3 length: 15 residues. Per germline, CDR1 GTSNPN and CDR2 SVGIG (reference sequence). Trimming removed 1 base from V and 0 bases from J, with 11 bases in between. Concerning this clone: Its matching antigen is unknown.

Primers for the PCR totalled 60 Vbeta and 13 Jbeta. Produced via immunoSEQ multiplex PCR; TCRdb's table is partial and in-frame only. The repertoire holds roughly 120,000 clones, with less than 80% as singletons. Specimen: PBMCs. The TCR comes from a woman aged 30 to 39 in good health and CMV-seronegative. This rearrangement joins TRBV30 to TRBJ2-3, with D tentatively TRBD2 (6 bases). CDR3 bases: TGTGCCTGGAGTGCGGGGGACTCTAGCACAGATACGCAGTATTTT. Amino acids: CAWSAGDSSTDTQYF.